These T cell receptor beta chains were read from a single sample in a study of blood T cells in healthy people across ages. TCRdb independently ran MiXCR on the 5' RACE reads; one entry per CDR3 protein. The top ten clones hold approximately 2.9% of a sample with more than 650,000 distinct CDR3 sequences, under 30% of them seen once. The data also belong to a second study, concerning T cells of mothers and their children.

Source material: blood. All receptors derive from a boy between 5 and 17 years old in good health. Each CDR3 is given with its conserved first and last residue. Fields, in order: CDR3 length, J gene, clone size, V gene, D gene, CDR3 DNA, CDR3 protein. D genes are given only for firm matches. Size is stated for part of the rows, as once, few or many counts, or as a class when the clone is expanded.

length: 16
J: TRBJ2-5
size: .
V: TRBV6-1
D: .
DNA: TGTGCCAGCAGTGAAAGGAATATGGGAACAGGGGAGACCCAGTACTTC
CDR3: CASSERNMGTGETQYF

length: 23
J: TRBJ2-7
size: few
V: TRBV5-1
D: TRBD1
DNA: TGCGCCAGCAGCTTGAGGGAGAGTTTTTGGTGGGACAGGGGGACCGCGGCTACCTACGAGCAGTACTTC
CDR3: CASSLRESFWWDRGTAATYEQYF

length: 11
J: TRBJ2-7
size: .
V: TRBV5-1
D: .
DNA: TGCGCCAGCAGCCAGGGGATCGAGCAGTACTTC
CDR3: CASSQGIEQYF

length: 15
J: TRBJ2-2
size: many
V: TRBV29-1
D: TRBD2
DNA: TGCAGCGCCGGACTAGCGGGGGCCCACACCGGGGAGCTGTTTTTT
CDR3: CSAGLAGAHTGELFF

length: 12
J: TRBJ2-3
size: once
V: TRBV12-3/TRBV12-4
D: .
DNA: TGTGCCAGCAGCCTCTGGTCCGGTACGCAGTATTTT
CDR3: CASSLWSGTQYF

length: 13
J: TRBJ1-4
size: .
V: TRBV20-1
D: .
DNA: TGCAGTGCTCCCCGGGGGGCGGATGAAAAACTGTTTTTT
CDR3: CSAPRGADEKLFF

length: 16
J: TRBJ2-1
size: few
V: TRBV12-3/TRBV12-4
D: .
DNA: TGTGCCAGCAGTTTATTGACCCCTTCTCAAGGGGATGAGCAGTTCTTC
CDR3: CASSLLTPSQGDEQFF

length: 12
J: TRBJ1-2
size: .
V: TRBV2
D: .
DNA: TGTGCCAGACGGGAGGACAACTATGGCTACACCTTC
CDR3: CARREDNYGYTF

length: 15
J: TRBJ1-4
size: .
V: TRBV28
D: TRBD1
DNA: TGTGCCAGCAGTTCGTGGACAGGGAAGAATGAAAAACTGTTTTTT
CDR3: CASSSWTGKNEKLFF

length: 12
J: TRBJ2-4
size: few
V: TRBV6-6
D: TRBD1
DNA: TGTGCCGCATCCGGGACAGAGGACATTCAGTACTTC
CDR3: CAASGTEDIQYF

length: 14
J: TRBJ2-3
size: .
V: TRBV6-5
D: .
DNA: TGTGCCAGCACCCGCGGGACTCCTGCAGATACGCAGTATTTT
CDR3: CASTRGTPADTQYF

length: 13
J: TRBJ1-2
size: few
V: TRBV28
D: .
DNA: TGTGCCAGCAAGCCAGGGTTGAACTATGGCTACACCTTC
CDR3: CASKPGLNYGYTF

length: 16
J: TRBJ2-4
size: few
V: TRBV7-2
D: .
DNA: TGTGCCAGCAGCTTACGGACAGGACTAACTAAAAACATTCGGTACTTC
CDR3: CASSLRTGLTKNIRYF

length: 12
J: TRBJ2-3
size: few
V: TRBV29-1
D: .
DNA: TGCAGCGTACGGCGGGGGCTAGATACGCAGTATTTT
CDR3: CSVRRGLDTQYF

length: 14
J: TRBJ1-2
size: .
V: TRBV6-6
D: TRBD1
DNA: TGTGCCAGCGCGTCAGGGGGCGGAAACTATGGCTACACCTTC
CDR3: CASASGGGNYGYTF

length: 13
J: TRBJ2-7
size: .
V: TRBV11-2
D: .
DNA: TGTGCCAGCAAAAAGGACCTTCGGAACGAGCAGTACTTC
CDR3: CASKKDLRNEQYF

length: 14
J: TRBJ2-7
size: .
V: TRBV10-3
D: .
DNA: TGTGCCATCACGCCAGGGACGGCAGGCTACGAGCAGTACTTC
CDR3: CAITPGTAGYEQYF

length: 13
J: TRBJ2-7
size: .
V: TRBV20-1
D: TRBD2
DNA: TGCAGTGCTCGGACTAGCGGGCGCCACGAGCAGTACTTC
CDR3: CSARTSGRHEQYF

length: 13
J: TRBJ2-1
size: .
V: TRBV20-1
D: TRBD1
DNA: TGCAGTGGAGCCGGGACAGGGACCAATGAGCAGTTCTTC
CDR3: CSGAGTGTNEQFF

length: 14
J: TRBJ2-5
size: once
V: TRBV20-1
D: .
DNA: TGCAGTGCACGTACCCGGACCGGACGGGTGACCCAGTACTTC
CDR3: CSARTRTGRVTQYF

length: 15
J: TRBJ2-7
size: few
V: TRBV19
D: .
DNA: TGTGCCAGTAGTATAGGGGACCGTAGCTCCTACGAGCAGTACTTC
CDR3: CASSIGDRSSYEQYF

length: 16
J: TRBJ2-5
size: .
V: TRBV5-1
D: .
DNA: TGCGCCAGCAGCTTGGCTTCGCGGGGTGATCAAGAGACCCAGTACTTC
CDR3: CASSLASRGDQETQYF

length: 12
J: TRBJ2-4
size: .
V: TRBV29-1
D: .
DNA: TGCAGCGTTGAAGGGGCGGGAAACACTCAGTACTTC
CDR3: CSVEGAGNTQYF

length: 14
J: TRBJ2-1
size: few
V: TRBV5-1
D: .
DNA: TGCGCCAGCAGCTGGTCGGACGCCCGGGGTGAGCAGTTCTTC
CDR3: CASSWSDARGEQFF

length: 15
J: TRBJ2-3
size: .
V: TRBV3-1
D: .
DNA: TGTGCCAGCAGCCAAGAGGGACTCGAAGGAGATACGCAGTATTTT
CDR3: CASSQEGLEGDTQYF

length: 13
J: TRBJ2-1
size: .
V: TRBV3-1
D: .
DNA: TGTGCCAGCTCGCGCGGGAATGATAATGAGCAGTTCTTC
CDR3: CASSRGNDNEQFF

length: 14
J: TRBJ2-1
size: few
V: TRBV12-3/TRBV12-4
D: TRBD2
DNA: TGTGCCAGCAGCTGGACTAGCGGTATAAATGAGCAGTTCTTC
CDR3: CASSWTSGINEQFF

length: 15
J: TRBJ2-5
size: .
V: TRBV7-9
D: .
DNA: TGTGCCAGCAGCTTAAACGGGGGGCCGAAAGAGACCCAGTACTTC
CDR3: CASSLNGGPKETQYF

length: 16
J: TRBJ2-5
size: .
V: TRBV3-1
D: TRBD2
DNA: TGTGCCAGCAGCCAAGATGTAGCGGGGGGAAAAGAGACCCAGTACTTC
CDR3: CASSQDVAGGKETQYF

length: 15
J: TRBJ2-3
size: .
V: TRBV5-1
D: TRBD2
DNA: TGCGCCAGCAGCTTGATAGCGGGGGGGCGGGATACGCAGTATTTT
CDR3: CASSLIAGGRDTQYF

length: 13
J: TRBJ2-3
size: .
V: TRBV3-1
D: .
DNA: TGTGCCAGCAGGAGATCAGGGGGGGATACGCAGTATTTT
CDR3: CASRRSGGDTQYF

length: 15
J: TRBJ2-3
size: .
V: TRBV9
D: TRBD1
DNA: TGTGCCAGCAGCCCGGGACAGGGGGGGAGCGGTACGCAGTATTTT
CDR3: CASSPGQGGSGTQYF

length: 11
J: TRBJ1-2
size: .
V: TRBV29-1
D: .
DNA: TGCAGCGGGACAGCTAACTATGGCTACACCTTC
CDR3: CSGTANYGYTF

length: 14
J: TRBJ2-1
size: .
V: TRBV5-1
D: .
DNA: TGCGCCAGCAGCCCGGAGGGGCAGTACCATGAGCAGTTCTTC
CDR3: CASSPEGQYHEQFF

length: 14
J: TRBJ2-5
size: many
V: TRBV2
D: .
DNA: TGTGCCAGCAGTGAAGGGACAGCTCAAGAGACCCAGTACTTC
CDR3: CASSEGTAQETQYF

length: 17
J: TRBJ2-2
size: few
V: TRBV24-1
D: .
DNA: TGTGCCACCAGTGACCCTTTAAGCCTTAATGACACCGGGGAGCTGTTTTTT
CDR3: CATSDPLSLNDTGELFF

length: 12
J: TRBJ2-7
size: few
V: TRBV5-1
D: .
DNA: TGCGCCAGCAGCCCGGACAGACGCGAGCAGTACTTC
CDR3: CASSPDRREQYF

length: 15
J: TRBJ2-6
size: .
V: TRBV20-1
D: .
DNA: TGCAGTGCTTCCCGACATCTCTCTGGGGCCAACGTCCTGACTTTC
CDR3: CSASRHLSGANVLTF

length: 12
J: TRBJ1-2
size: .
V: TRBV2
D: .
DNA: TGTGCCAGCAGTGAAGCCGAGGGTGGCTACACCTTC
CDR3: CASSEAEGGYTF

length: 16
J: TRBJ2-7
size: few
V: TRBV4-2
D: .
DNA: TGTGCCAGCAGCCCCAGTGGAGGGGGAGACACCTACGAGCAGTACTTC
CDR3: CASSPSGGGDTYEQYF

length: 16
J: TRBJ2-5
size: few
V: TRBV9
D: TRBD2
DNA: TGTGCCAGCAGCTACTTAGCGGGGGGGCCGATAGAGACCCAGTACTTC
CDR3: CASSYLAGGPIETQYF

length: 12
J: TRBJ2-7
size: few
V: TRBV7-9
D: .
DNA: TGTGCCAGCAGATGGGGATGGGACGAGCAGTACTTC
CDR3: CASRWGWDEQYF

length: 14
J: TRBJ2-7
size: .
V: TRBV10-3
D: TRBD1
DNA: TGTGCCATAGGGTCCCCGGGACAGGGTTACGAGCAGTACTTC
CDR3: CAIGSPGQGYEQYF

length: 15
J: TRBJ2-1
size: .
V: TRBV5-1
D: TRBD2
DNA: TGCGCCAGCAGCTTGGGACTAGCTAAGGGGAATGAGCAGTTCTTC
CDR3: CASSLGLAKGNEQFF

length: 12
J: TRBJ1-2
size: few
V: TRBV28
D: .
DNA: TGTGCCAGCAGTGGGGAAGTAGGTGGCTACACCTTC
CDR3: CASSGEVGGYTF

length: 13
J: TRBJ2-1
size: .
V: TRBV27
D: .
DNA: TGTGCCAGCGGTTCGCCTACTATGAATGAGCAGTTCTTC
CDR3: CASGSPTMNEQFF

length: 15
J: TRBJ2-5
size: .
V: TRBV29-1
D: .
DNA: TGCGGCGCTTCTCTCGCTGCGGGTCCGTGGGAGACCCAGTACTTC
CDR3: CGASLAAGPWETQYF

length: 13
J: TRBJ1-2
size: .
V: TRBV2
D: .
DNA: TGTGCCAGCGGTACAGGGCCCGATTTGGGCTACACCTTC
CDR3: CASGTGPDLGYTF

length: 14
J: TRBJ2-5
size: few
V: TRBV9
D: TRBD2
DNA: TGTGCCAGCAGCGTACTAGCGGGGAAAGAGACCCAGTACTTC
CDR3: CASSVLAGKETQYF

length: 14
J: TRBJ2-1
size: few
V: TRBV6-6
D: TRBD2
DNA: TGTGCCAGCATTCTGACTAGCTCGGGCAATGAGCAGTTCTTC
CDR3: CASILTSSGNEQFF

length: 15
J: TRBJ1-1
size: few
V: TRBV2
D: .
DNA: TGTGCCAGCAGCCTTGGGGAGGAGATGAACACTGAAGCTTTCTTT
CDR3: CASSLGEEMNTEAFF

length: 18
J: TRBJ2-3
size: few
V: TRBV13
D: .
DNA: TGTGCCAGCAGTTTAGAGACCTGGGGGGGCATACGCACAGATACGCAGTATTTT
CDR3: CASSLETWGGIRTDTQYF

length: 15
J: TRBJ2-5
size: few
V: TRBV6-2/TRBV6-3
D: .
DNA: TGTGCCAGCAGTTACCCCGGGACCATACAAGAGACCCAGTACTTC
CDR3: CASSYPGTIQETQYF

length: 13
J: TRBJ1-1
size: .
V: TRBV10-3
D: .
DNA: TGTGCCATCACCCCGAGGGTGGGAGGGGAAGCTTTCTTT
CDR3: CAITPRVGGEAFF

length: 14
J: TRBJ1-2
size: few
V: TRBV7-8
D: .
DNA: TGTGCCAGCAGCTTTGGCTCAGATAACTATGGCTACACCTTC
CDR3: CASSFGSDNYGYTF

length: 14
J: TRBJ1-1
size: few
V: TRBV18
D: .
DNA: TGTGCCAGCTCCCGTGGCCGGAGTAACACTGAAGCTTTCTTT
CDR3: CASSRGRSNTEAFF

length: 15
J: TRBJ2-7
size: .
V: TRBV7-2
D: .
DNA: TGTGCCAGCAGCCCCTGGGACTTCCGCCCCTACGAGCAGTACTTC
CDR3: CASSPWDFRPYEQYF

length: 13
J: TRBJ2-3
size: .
V: TRBV10-3
D: .
DNA: TGTGCCATCAATGGGGGAGACACAGATACGCAGTATTTT
CDR3: CAINGGDTDTQYF

length: 15
J: TRBJ2-7
size: .
V: TRBV28
D: TRBD1
DNA: TGTGCCAGCAGTTTGGACAGGGGGCTTTCCTACGAGCAGTACTTC
CDR3: CASSLDRGLSYEQYF

length: 16
J: TRBJ2-5
size: .
V: TRBV10-1
D: .
DNA: TGCGCCAGCAGTGAGTCCGGGGGAAGGGCCAAAGAGACCCAGTACTTC
CDR3: CASSESGGRAKETQYF